The present T cell receptor beta chain was sequenced within a study of blood T cell repertoires in COVID-19. Study overall: Acute and convalescent COVID-19 samples came from the United States, Italy and Spain. T cells, B-cell-depleted T cells, or PBMCs provided the cDNA or gDNA that served as material.

The CDR3 length is 15 residues. The V gene's germline CDR1 is MDHEN and CDR2 SYDVKM. V lost 2 bases, J lost 5 bases, and 15 bases lay in between. Seattle patients were enrolled while actively infected and followed longitudinally. Using immunoSEQ multiplex PCR, the repertoire was profiled, and TCRdb retains in-frame clones only, with some absent. Among 300,000 to 350,000 clones, 90% were seen once, and the ten largest hold roughly 2.9%. The V call is TRBV28, the J call TRBJ1-1; D perhaps matches TRBD1 (5 bases). The receptor comes from a woman aged 25 to 39 with COVID-19, enrolled during active disease. Sequences were obtained from peripheral blood. Here the CDR3 DNA reads TGTGCCAGCAGTTTAATCTTTGGGGAGGGGACTGAAGCTTTCTTT. Translation gives CASSLIFGEGTEAFF.